This T cell receptor beta chain was obtained from a study of Ad26.COV2.S vaccination and SARS-CoV-2 variants. Treatment in this sample: roughly 19 received Ad26.COV2.S at low or high dose, single or two shots; 5 received placebo; per-sample allocation not given. The study sampled participants on day 63 after the first vaccine or placebo injection. In the vaccine, an Ad26 vector expressed the SARS-CoV-2 spike of the Wuhan strain. The V gene end was trimmed by 10 bases and the J gene end by 6 bases; junction bases not matched to a gene: 4. The CDR3 length is 12 residues. Germline V gives CDR1 SGHAT, CDR2 FQNNGV. Study-level points and caveats: Vaccinated individuals (as opposed to placebo recipients) had higher spike-specific TCR breadth. The breadth of spike-specific CD8+ and CD4+ T cell responses after vaccination was reportedly substantial.

Note on this clone: The antigen remains unidentified.

Assay: immunoSEQ multiplex PCR; the TCRdb copy retains only in-frame clones and omits some. Of more than 250,000 clones in the sample, approximately 89% were seen once. Sample: peripheral blood, taken in a trial of Ad26.COV2.S vaccine versus placebo. The clonotype comes from a person between 18 and 65 years old who received the Ad26.COV2.S COVID-19 vaccine or a placebo. This chain connects TRBV11-2 to TRBJ2-7; 12 bases are shared with TRBD1. The chain's CDR3 is CAIGTGGREQYF. The CDR3 region has the DNA TGTGCCATAGGGACAGGGGGCCGCGAGCAGTACTTC. Combining the CDR3 with reference TRBV11-2 and TRBJ2-7 gives the whole variable domain EAGVAQSPRYKIIEKRQSVAFWCNPISGHATLYWYQQILGQGPKLLIQFQNNGVVDDSQLPKDRFSAERLKGVDSTLKIQPAKLEDSAVYLCAIGTGGREQYFGPGTRLTVT.